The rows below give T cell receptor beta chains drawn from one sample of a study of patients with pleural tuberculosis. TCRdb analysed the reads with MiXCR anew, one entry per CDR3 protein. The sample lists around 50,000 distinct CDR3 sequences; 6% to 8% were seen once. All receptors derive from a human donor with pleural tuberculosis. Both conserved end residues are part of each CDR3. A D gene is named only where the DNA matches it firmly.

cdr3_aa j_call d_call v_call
CASSPVAGVSEQYF TRBJ2-7 TRBD2 TRBV6-1
CASSITAYNEQFF TRBJ2-1 . TRBV19
CKFGTGGWYGYTF TRBJ1-2 TRBD1 TRBV20-1
CASSLRQGAIFNQPQHF TRBJ1-5 TRBD1 TRBV28
CAWSGGGFGTEAFF TRBJ1-1 . TRBV30
CSARDPDRWNGYTF TRBJ1-2 TRBD1 TRBV20-1
CSARGTARSEGTQYF TRBJ2-5 . TRBV20-1
CASSAFSGYNTGELFF TRBJ2-2 . TRBV2
CANSRAAGDIQYF TRBJ2-4 . TRBV9
CASSFGTSQEQFF TRBJ2-1 . TRBV13
CASSFWGSSTDTQYF TRBJ2-3 . TRBV11-2
CASSYSIPSGRVTDTQYF TRBJ2-3 TRBD2 TRBV6-2/TRBV6-3
CSACTVSSGDYEQYF TRBJ2-7 TRBD2 TRBV29-1
CASSKRETNTGELFF TRBJ2-2 . TRBV12-3/TRBV12-4
CASSLGSSAKNIQYF TRBJ2-4 . TRBV28
CASSRGQGGVYNEQFF TRBJ2-1 TRBD1 TRBV19
CASGRDPLPAFF TRBJ1-1 . TRBV28
CASSLTGEQYF TRBJ2-7 . TRBV7-9
CASSLEPPDTQYF TRBJ2-3 . TRBV12-3/TRBV12-4
CASTPRTSIGYEQYF TRBJ2-7 TRBD2 TRBV12-3/TRBV12-4
CSARDPVSGGITDTQYF TRBJ2-3 TRBD2 TRBV20-1
CASRRGRDYEQYF TRBJ2-7 . TRBV6-1
CASIRDAGGANVLTF TRBJ2-6 . TRBV12-3/TRBV12-4
CASSFRAVSSYNEQFF TRBJ2-1 . TRBV5-1
CASSSGPKLEQFF TRBJ2-1 . TRBV2
CAISESRLAGGKTDTQYF TRBJ2-3 TRBD2 TRBV10-3
CASSEMGSGNTIYF TRBJ1-3 . TRBV2
CASSVGDYNEQFF TRBJ2-1 . TRBV4-1
CSANTGSYEQYF TRBJ2-7 . TRBV20-1
CASSLRGGETQYF TRBJ2-5 . TRBV27
CASKEMGTVSYEQYF TRBJ2-7 TRBD1 TRBV12-3/TRBV12-4
CATSDGSNSNQPQHF TRBJ1-5 . TRBV24-1
CASSFPIQGTEAFF TRBJ1-1 . TRBV19
CASINDVLAFF TRBJ1-1 . TRBV7-9
CATSDAVLNEQFF TRBJ2-1 . TRBV24-1
CASSQVGNRDRGFEAFF TRBJ1-1 TRBD1 TRBV4-2
CASSQAGGYEQYF TRBJ2-7 TRBD2 TRBV3-1
CSVGAGGPIEQYF TRBJ2-7 TRBD2 TRBV29-1
CASSLSQREVDEQYF TRBJ2-7 TRBD2 TRBV11-1
CSAVNRVSRTDTQYF TRBJ2-3 . TRBV20-1
CASSETSGNTDTQYF TRBJ2-3 TRBD2 TRBV2
CASTPTENYGYTF TRBJ1-2 . TRBV2
CASSYSGSDNEQFF TRBJ2-1 TRBD2 TRBV12-3/TRBV12-4
CASSEGALRGTLEQYF TRBJ2-7 TRBD1 TRBV2
CASSLYVDGAEAFF TRBJ1-1 . TRBV27